The source of this T cell receptor beta chain is a study of T cell repertoires in cytomegalovirus infection. Study as a whole: Shared public TCR beta signatures pointed to both CMV infection and a matching HLA type.

Germline V gene data show CDR1 as SGHTA and CDR2 as FQGNSA. The CDR3 extends over 15 amino acids. V lost 2 bases and J lost 0, with 10 bases in between. Study-wide points: HLA-C-restricted CMV clonotypes gave the most frequent clonotype in two of eight donors.

This clonotype turned up a few times. Antigen specificity is unknown. TCRdb ran MiXCR on the reads and lists one entry per CDR3 protein. This table has 250,000 to 400,000 distinct CDR3 sequences, 25% appearing once. The sequenced sample was cultured PBMCs, obtained from culture after CMV antigen stimulation. V is TRBV7-2 and J is TRBJ1-1, with D tentatively TRBD1 (6 bases). The receptor's source is a human donor in good health (CMV status not recorded). Some clones in this sample may be carry-over from other donors' samples. As DNA, the CDR3 is TGTGCCAGCAGCTTACGGACAGAAGTGAACACTGAAGCTTTCTTT. This translates into CASSLRTEVNTEAFF.